The source of this TCR beta chain is a study of blood T cells in healthy people across ages. This clonotype showed up just a few times. V gave up 1 base and J gave up 3 bases, with 10 bases separating them. The length of the CDR3 is 15 residues. Germline CDR1 MGHRA, CDR2 YSYEKL. Primed by a sample-barcoded 5' primer and a J-beta primer mix, a second PCR proceeded for about 6 to 11 cycles. TCRdb used MiXCR to reprocess the 5' RACE reads, holding one entry per CDR3 protein. The table lists about 1.6 million distinct CDR3 sequences, about 35% of them singletons. The specimen sequenced was blood. The rearrangement joins TRBV4-1 to TRBJ1-5; unclear D gene. The sequence derives from a woman younger than 45 in good health. The chain's CDR3 is CASSQGRGLNQPQHF. The CDR3 DNA is TGCGCCAGCAGCCAAGGCAGAGGGCTCAATCAGCCCCAGCATTTT.